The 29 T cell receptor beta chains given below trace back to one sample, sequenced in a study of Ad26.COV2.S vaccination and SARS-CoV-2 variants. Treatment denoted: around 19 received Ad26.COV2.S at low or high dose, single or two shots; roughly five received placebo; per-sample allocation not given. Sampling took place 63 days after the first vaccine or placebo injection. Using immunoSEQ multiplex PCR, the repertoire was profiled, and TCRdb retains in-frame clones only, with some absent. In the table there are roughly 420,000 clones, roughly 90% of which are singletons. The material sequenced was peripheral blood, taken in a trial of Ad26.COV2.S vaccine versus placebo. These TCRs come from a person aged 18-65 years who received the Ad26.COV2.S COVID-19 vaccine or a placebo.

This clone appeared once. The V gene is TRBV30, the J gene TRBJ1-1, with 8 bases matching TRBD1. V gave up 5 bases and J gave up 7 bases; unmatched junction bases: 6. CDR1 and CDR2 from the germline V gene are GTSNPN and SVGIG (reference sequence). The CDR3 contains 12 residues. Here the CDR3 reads CAWDTGGGEAFF. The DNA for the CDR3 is TGTGCCTGGGATACAGGGGGAGGTGAAGCTTTCTTT.

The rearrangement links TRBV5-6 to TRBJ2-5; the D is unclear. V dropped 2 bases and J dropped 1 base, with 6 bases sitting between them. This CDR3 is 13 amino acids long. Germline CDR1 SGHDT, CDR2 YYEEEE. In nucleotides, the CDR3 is TGTGCCAGCAGCTTTAGCAGCCAAGAGACCCAGTACTTC. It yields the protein CASSFSSQETQYF.

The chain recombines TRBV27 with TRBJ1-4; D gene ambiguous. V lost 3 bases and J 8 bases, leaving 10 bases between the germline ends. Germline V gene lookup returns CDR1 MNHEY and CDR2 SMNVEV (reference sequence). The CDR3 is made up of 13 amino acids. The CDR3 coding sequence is TGTGCCAGCAGTTTCGAAGGAGGAGAAAAACTGTTTTTT. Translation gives CASSFEGGEKLFF. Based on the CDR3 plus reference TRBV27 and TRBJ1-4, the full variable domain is EAQVTQNPRYLITVTGKKLTVTCSQNMNHEYMSWYRQDPGLGLRQIYYSMNVEVTDKGDVPEGYKVSRKEKRNFPLILESPSPNQTSLYFCASSFEGGEKLFFGSGTQLSVL.

In nucleotides, the CDR3 is TGTGCCAGCAGCCAAGAGAGTGCAGCCGCGAACACCGGGGAGCTGTTTTTT. It translates to CASSQESAAANTGELFF. The J gene is TRBJ2-2, the V gene TRBV4-2; D gene unclear. The CDR3 totals 17 residues. Germline-derived CDR1 and CDR2 are LGHNA and YNFKEQ. V was pared by 0 bases and J by 0 bases, with 11 bases between.

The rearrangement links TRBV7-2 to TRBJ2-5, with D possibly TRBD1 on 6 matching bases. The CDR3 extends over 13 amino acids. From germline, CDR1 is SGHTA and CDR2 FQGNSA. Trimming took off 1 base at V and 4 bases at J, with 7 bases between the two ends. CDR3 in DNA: TGTGCCAGCAGCTTAGTCAGGGGAGAGACCCAGTACTTC. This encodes CASSLVRGETQYF.

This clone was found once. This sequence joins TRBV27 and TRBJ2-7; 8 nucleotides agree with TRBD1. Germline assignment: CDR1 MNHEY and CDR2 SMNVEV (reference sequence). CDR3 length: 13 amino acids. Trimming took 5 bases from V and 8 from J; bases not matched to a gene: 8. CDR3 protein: CASSTGTGPKQYF. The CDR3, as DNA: TGTGCCAGCAGTACCGGGACAGGACCGAAGCAGTACTTC.

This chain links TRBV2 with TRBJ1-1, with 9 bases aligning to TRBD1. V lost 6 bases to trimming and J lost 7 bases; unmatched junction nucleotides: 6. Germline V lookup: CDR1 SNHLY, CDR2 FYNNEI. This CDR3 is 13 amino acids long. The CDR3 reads CASSASTGGEAFF. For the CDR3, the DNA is TGTGCCAGCAGCGCCTCGACAGGGGGTGAAGCTTTCTTT.

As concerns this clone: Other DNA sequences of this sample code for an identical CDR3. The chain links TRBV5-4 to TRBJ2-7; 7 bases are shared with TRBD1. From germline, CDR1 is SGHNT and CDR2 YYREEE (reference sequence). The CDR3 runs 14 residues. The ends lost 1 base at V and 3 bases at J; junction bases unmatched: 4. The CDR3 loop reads CASSLLGGSYEQYF. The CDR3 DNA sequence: TGTGCCAGCAGCTTGCTAGGGGGCAGCTACGAGCAGTACTTC.

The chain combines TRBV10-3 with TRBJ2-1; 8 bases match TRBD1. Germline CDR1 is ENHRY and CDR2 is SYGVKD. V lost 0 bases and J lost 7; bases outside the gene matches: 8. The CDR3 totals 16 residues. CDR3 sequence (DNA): TGTGCCATCAGTGAGTCGGTTCAGGGGGCTGAGAATGAGCAGTTCTTC. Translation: CAISESVQGAENEQFF.

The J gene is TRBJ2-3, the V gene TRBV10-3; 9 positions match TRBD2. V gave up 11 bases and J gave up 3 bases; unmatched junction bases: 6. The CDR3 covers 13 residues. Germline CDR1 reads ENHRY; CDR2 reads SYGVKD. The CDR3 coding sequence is TGTGCCTTTAAGCGGGGGGTAACAGATACGCAGTATTTT. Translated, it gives CAFKRGVTDTQYF.

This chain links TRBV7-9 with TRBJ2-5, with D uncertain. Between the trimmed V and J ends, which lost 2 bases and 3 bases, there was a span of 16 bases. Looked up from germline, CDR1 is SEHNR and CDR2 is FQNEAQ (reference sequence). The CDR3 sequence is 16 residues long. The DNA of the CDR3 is TGTGCCAGCAGCTTACAATTCATCAGAGGAAAAGAGACCCAGTACTTC. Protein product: CASSLQFIRGKETQYF.

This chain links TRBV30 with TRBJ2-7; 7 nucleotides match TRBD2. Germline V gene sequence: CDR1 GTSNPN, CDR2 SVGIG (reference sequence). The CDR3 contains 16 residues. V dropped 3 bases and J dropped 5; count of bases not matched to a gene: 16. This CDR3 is CAWSLLAGGNINEQYF. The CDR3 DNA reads TGTGCCTGGAGCCTGCTGGCCGGGGGGAATATTAACGAGCAGTACTTC. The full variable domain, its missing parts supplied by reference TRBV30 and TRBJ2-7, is SQTIHQWPATLVQPVGSPLSLECTVEGTSNPNLYWYRQAAGRGLQLLFYSVGIGQISSEVPQNLSASRPQDRQFILSSKKLLLSDSGFYLCAWSLLAGGNINEQYFGPGTRLTVT.

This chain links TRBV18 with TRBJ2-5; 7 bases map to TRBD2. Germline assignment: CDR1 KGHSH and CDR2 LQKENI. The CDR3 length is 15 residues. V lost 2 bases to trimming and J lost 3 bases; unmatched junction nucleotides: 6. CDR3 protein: CASSPSLAAKETQYF. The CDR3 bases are TGTGCCAGCTCACCATCGCTAGCGGCTAAAGAGACCCAGTACTTC.

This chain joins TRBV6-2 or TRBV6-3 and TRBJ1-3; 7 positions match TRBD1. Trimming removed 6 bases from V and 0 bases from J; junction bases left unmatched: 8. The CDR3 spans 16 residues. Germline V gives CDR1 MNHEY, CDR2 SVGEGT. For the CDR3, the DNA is TGTGCCAGCAGCCCTCGACAGGGAAGCTCTGGAAACACCATATATTTT. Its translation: CASSPRQGSSGNTIYF.

CDR3 amino acids: CASSLGWGLSRNEQFF. The CDR3, as DNA: TGTGCCAGCAGCTTAGGATGGGGGCTTTCTCGCAATGAGCAGTTCTTC. V gene TRBV5-6 combines with J gene TRBJ2-1; D might be TRBD1 (6 bases). CDR1 and CDR2 (germline): SGHDT, YYEEEE. V was pared by 2 bases and J by 6 bases, with 18 bases between. The CDR3 spans 16 residues.

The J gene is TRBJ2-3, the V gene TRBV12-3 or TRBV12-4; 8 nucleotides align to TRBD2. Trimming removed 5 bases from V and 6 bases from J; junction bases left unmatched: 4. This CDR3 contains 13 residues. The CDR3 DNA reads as TGTGCCAGCAGTAGAAGCGGGGGCGATACGCAGTATTTT. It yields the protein CASSRSGGDTQYF.

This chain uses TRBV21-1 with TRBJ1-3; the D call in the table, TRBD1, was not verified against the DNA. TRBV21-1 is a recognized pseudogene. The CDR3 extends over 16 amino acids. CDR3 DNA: TGTGCCAGCAGCATCGGGTCCGGGACAGGCGGAAACACCATATATTTT. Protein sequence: CASSIGSGTGGNTIYF.

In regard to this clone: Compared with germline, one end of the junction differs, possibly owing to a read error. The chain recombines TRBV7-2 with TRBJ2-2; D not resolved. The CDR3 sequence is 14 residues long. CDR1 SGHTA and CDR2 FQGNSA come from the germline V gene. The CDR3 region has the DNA TGTGCCAGCAGCCCCCAGAGGAACACCCGGGAGCTGTTTTTT. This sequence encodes CASSPQRNTRELFF.

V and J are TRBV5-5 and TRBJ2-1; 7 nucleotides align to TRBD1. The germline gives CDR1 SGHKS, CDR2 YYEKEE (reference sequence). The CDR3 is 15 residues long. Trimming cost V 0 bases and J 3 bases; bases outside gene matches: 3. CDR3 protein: CASSLEQGNYNEQFF. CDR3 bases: TGTGCCAGCAGCTTGGAACAGGGGAACTACAATGAGCAGTTCTTC.

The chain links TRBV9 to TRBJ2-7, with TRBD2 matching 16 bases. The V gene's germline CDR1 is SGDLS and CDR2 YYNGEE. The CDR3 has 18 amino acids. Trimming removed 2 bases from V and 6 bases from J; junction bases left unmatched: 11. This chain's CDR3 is CASSVRGTSGGAGSEQYF. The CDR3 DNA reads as TGTGCCAGCAGCGTCAGAGGGACTAGCGGGGGGGCTGGATCCGAGCAGTACTTC.

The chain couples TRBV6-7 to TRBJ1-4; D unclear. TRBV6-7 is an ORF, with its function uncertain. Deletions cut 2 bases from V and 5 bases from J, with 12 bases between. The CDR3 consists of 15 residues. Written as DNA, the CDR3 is TGTGCCAGCAGTTACCCTAGACCCCCAAATGAAAAACTGTTTTTT. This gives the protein CASSYPRPPNEKLFF.

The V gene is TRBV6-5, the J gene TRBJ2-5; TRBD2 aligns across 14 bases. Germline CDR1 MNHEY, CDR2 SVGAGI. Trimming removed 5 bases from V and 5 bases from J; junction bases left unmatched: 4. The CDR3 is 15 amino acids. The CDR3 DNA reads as TGTGCCAGCAGTATGACTAGCGGGGGGGCGGAGACCCAGTACTTC. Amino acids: CASSMTSGGAETQYF.

CDR3 residues: CASSELRAGANVLTF. In nucleotides, the CDR3 is TGCGCCAGCAGTGAGCTGAGGGCCGGGGCCAACGTCCTGACTTTC. The gene calls are TRBV10-2 and TRBJ2-6; D possibly corresponds to TRBD2 (5 bases). There are 15 residues in the CDR3. Germline V gene sequence: CDR1 WSHSY, CDR2 SAAADI. V lost 2 bases to trimming and J lost 4 bases, with 9 bases between them.

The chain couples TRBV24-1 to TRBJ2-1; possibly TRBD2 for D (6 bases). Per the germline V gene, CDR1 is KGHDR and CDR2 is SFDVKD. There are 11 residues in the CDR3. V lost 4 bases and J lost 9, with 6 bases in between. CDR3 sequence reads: CATSDGSEQFF. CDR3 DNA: TGTGCCACCAGTGACGGGAGTGAGCAGTTCTTC.

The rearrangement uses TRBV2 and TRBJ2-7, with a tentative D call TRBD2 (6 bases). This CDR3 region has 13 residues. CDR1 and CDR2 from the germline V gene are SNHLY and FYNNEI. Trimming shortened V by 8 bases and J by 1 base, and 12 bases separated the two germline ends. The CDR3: CASLGGESYEQYF. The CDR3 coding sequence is TGTGCCAGCTTAGGCGGGGAGTCCTACGAGCAGTACTTC.

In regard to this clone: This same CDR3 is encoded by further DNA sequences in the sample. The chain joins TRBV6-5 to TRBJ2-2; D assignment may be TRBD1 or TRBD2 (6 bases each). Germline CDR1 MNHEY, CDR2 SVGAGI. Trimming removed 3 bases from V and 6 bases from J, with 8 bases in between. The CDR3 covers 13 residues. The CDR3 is CASSYRGAGELFF. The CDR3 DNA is TGTGCCAGCAGTTATAGGGGGGCCGGGGAGCTGTTTTTT.

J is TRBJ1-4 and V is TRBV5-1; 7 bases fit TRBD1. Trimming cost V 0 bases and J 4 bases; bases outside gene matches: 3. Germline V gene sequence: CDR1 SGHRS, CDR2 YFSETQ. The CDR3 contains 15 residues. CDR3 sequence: CASSLAGGSNEKLFF. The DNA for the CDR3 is TGCGCCAGCAGCTTGGCAGGGGGAAGTAATGAAAAACTGTTTTTT.

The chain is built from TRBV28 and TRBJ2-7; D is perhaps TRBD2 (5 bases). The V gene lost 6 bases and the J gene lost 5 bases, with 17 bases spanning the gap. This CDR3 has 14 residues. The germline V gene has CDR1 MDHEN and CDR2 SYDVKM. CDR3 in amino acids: CASSLSGVRNEQYF. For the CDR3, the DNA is TGTGCCAGCAGCCTATCCGGGGTTAGGAACGAGCAGTACTTC.

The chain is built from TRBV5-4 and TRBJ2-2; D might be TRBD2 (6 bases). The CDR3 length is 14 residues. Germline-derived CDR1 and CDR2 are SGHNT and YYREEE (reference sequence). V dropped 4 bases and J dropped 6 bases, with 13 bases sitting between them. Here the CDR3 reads CASSPGLNPGELFF. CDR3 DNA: TGTGCCAGCAGCCCGGGACTTAATCCCGGGGAGCTGTTTTTT.